The 20 T cell receptor beta chains reported below all come from one sample, sequenced in a study of cytomegalovirus exposure and HLA in healthy donors. The PCR used 60 Vbeta and 13 Jbeta primers. The repertoire was sequenced with immunoSEQ multiplex PCR; TCRdb's copy has only in-frame clones and lacks some. Of approximately 190,000 clones listed, around 86% are singletons. The sample was PBMCs. The receptors here all came from a man aged 40-49 years in good health and CMV-seropositive.

The gene calls are TRBV30 and TRBJ2-7, with 12 bases identical to TRBD1. V was pared by 2 bases and J by 6 bases, with 2 bases of the junction left unmatched. Germline V gene sequence: CDR1 GTSNPN, CDR2 SVGIG (reference sequence). The CDR3 has 13 amino acids. The CDR3 coding sequence is TGTGCCTGGAGTCCGGGACAGGGGGCCGAGCAGTACTTC. It specifies CAWSPGQGAEQYF.

The V gene is TRBV5-1, the J gene TRBJ2-2; 7 nucleotides match TRBD2. The CDR3 has 15 residues. The V gene's germline CDR1 is SGHRS and CDR2 YFSETQ. Losses at the gene ends were 0 bases for V and 3 bases for J; bases not matched to a gene: 2. The CDR3 sequence: CASSLAGRDTGELFF. For the CDR3, the DNA is TGCGCCAGCAGCTTGGCAGGGAGGGACACCGGGGAGCTGTTTTTT.

V usage is TRBV30 and J usage is TRBJ1-6, with TRBD1 matching over 7 bases. Germline CDR1 is GTSNPN and CDR2 is SVGIG (reference sequence). The V and J ends lost 2 bases and 10 bases, in that order; junction bases with no gene match: 8. This CDR3 region has 14 residues. Here the CDR3 reads CAWSFRGLDSPLHF. For the CDR3, the DNA is TGTGCCTGGAGTTTTAGGGGGCTAGACTCACCCCTCCACTTT. The whole variable domain, filled in from reference TRBV30 and TRBJ1-6, reads SQTIHQWPATLVQPVGSPLSLECTVEGTSNPNLYWYRQAAGRGLQLLFYSVGIGQISSEVPQNLSASRPQDRQFILSSKKLLLSDSGFYLCAWSFRGLDSPLHFGNGTRLTVT.

The chain uses TRBV4-2 and TRBJ2-1; 9 bases are shared with TRBD2. This CDR3 spans 16 amino acids. Germline V gives CDR1 LGHNA, CDR2 YNFKEQ. With 0 bases clipped from V and 9 bases from J, the junction kept 9 bases outside the gene matches. The CDR3 sequence: CASSQDLSGRGGEQFF. As DNA, the CDR3 is TGTGCCAGCAGCCAAGATTTAAGCGGGCGGGGGGGTGAGCAGTTCTTC.

This clone was observed a single time. The rearrangement links TRBV10-3 to TRBJ2-7, with 7 positions matching TRBD2. CDR1 is ENHRY and CDR2 is SYGVKD in the germline V gene. J gave up 2 bases and V 3 bases, and 7 bases lay outside the gene matches. The CDR3 is 15 residues long. The CDR3, as DNA: TGTGCCATCAGTGATGGGGCGGGGGACGCCTACGAGCAGTACTTC. Translating it yields CAISDGAGDAYEQYF.

The chain couples TRBV19 to TRBJ1-2, with D maybe TRBD1 (5 bases). CDR3 length equals 14 residues. The V gene's germline CDR1 is LNHDA and CDR2 SQIVND (reference sequence). The V and J ends lost 2 bases and 3 bases respectively, with 10 bases between them. Here the CDR3 DNA reads TGTGCCAGTAGTATACAGACAGATTACTATGGCTACACCTTC. Amino acid sequence: CASSIQTDYYGYTF.

The J gene is TRBJ1-5, the V gene TRBV7-8; D possibly corresponds to TRBD1 (5 bases). The V end was cut by 1 base, the J end by 2 bases, with 9 bases between. The CDR3 has 15 amino acids. The germline gives CDR1 SGHVS, CDR2 FQNEAQ. The chain's CDR3 is CASSLVRVGNQPQHF. In nucleotides, the CDR3 is TGTGCCAGCAGCTTAGTCAGGGTCGGCAATCAGCCCCAGCATTTT.

The V call is TRBV5-4, the J call TRBJ2-1; 8 positions agree with TRBD1. Germline CDR1 is SGHNT and CDR2 is YYREEE (reference sequence). The CDR3 consists of 12 residues. With V trimmed by 4 bases and J by 14 bases, 8 bases remained unmatched. The CDR3 here is CASSPDRGEEFF. CDR3 in DNA: TGTGCCAGCAGCCCCGACAGGGGCGAAGAGTTCTTC.

The gene calls are TRBV7-2 and TRBJ2-3; possible D gene TRBD1, 8 bases. The CDR3 has 18 residues. V was trimmed by 5 bases and J by 7 bases, leaving 28 bases between them. Germline loops: CDR1 SGHTA, CDR2 FQGNSA. CDR3 sequence: CASSLGGSGTGRQNTQYF. The CDR3 bases are TGTGCCAGCAGCCTGGGGGGGTCCGGGACAGGCCGTCAAAATACGCAGTATTTT.

This chain connects TRBV19 to TRBJ1-2, with TRBD1 identical over 7 bases. Germline trimming cut 6 bases from V and 4 bases from J; bases unmatched to any gene: 5. Per germline, CDR1 LNHDA and CDR2 SQIVND (reference sequence). The CDR3 has 13 amino acids. The CDR3 DNA follows: TGTGCCAGTAGGCGACAGGGACCCTATGGCTACACCTTC. Encoded protein: CASRRQGPYGYTF.

V gene TRBV5-4 combines with J gene TRBJ2-1, with 11 bases that match TRBD2. Germline assignment: CDR1 SGHNT and CDR2 YYREEE (reference sequence). V lost 4 bases, J lost 6 bases, and 9 bases stayed unmatched. The CDR3 consists of 16 residues. CDR3 residues: CASSAMTSGASNEQFF. The CDR3 DNA reads as TGTGCCAGCAGCGCAATGACTAGCGGGGCCTCCAATGAGCAGTTCTTC.

V and J are TRBV30 and TRBJ2-7, with D maybe TRBD2 (5 bases). Trimming left V 5 bases short and J 2 bases short, with 7 bases between. The CDR3 totals 11 residues. Germline CDR1 and CDR2: GTSNPN and SVGIG (reference sequence). The CDR3 DNA follows: TGTGCCTGGGAGGGCCCCTACGAGCAGTACTTC. Translating it yields CAWEGPYEQYF.

This sequence joins TRBV28 and TRBJ1-2, with D hard to call. Germline-derived CDR1 and CDR2 are MDHEN and SYDVKM. The CDR3 consists of 14 residues. Trimming took 8 bases from V and 6 from J, leaving 19 bases between them. Here the CDR3 reads CASSPGGVRDGYTF. For the CDR3, the DNA is TGTGCCAGCTCCCCGGGCGGGGTTCGGGATGGCTACACCTTC.

This chain joins TRBV11-2 and TRBJ2-7, with TRBD2 as a possible D gene (5 bases). Trimming stripped 3 bases from V and 2 bases from J, with 11 bases between. This CDR3 is built from 14 residues. The germline CDR1 and CDR2 sequences are SGHAT and FQNNGV. The CDR3 DNA follows: TGTGCCAGCAGCTTTCGGGGAACGGCCTACGAGCAGTACTTC. Encoded protein: CASSFRGTAYEQYF.

The V call is TRBV4-3, the J call TRBJ2-1; 8 positions agree with TRBD1. Germline CDR1 and CDR2: LGHNA and YSLEER. V was clipped by 4 bases and J by 5 bases; unmatched bases: 7. This CDR3 contains 15 residues. For the CDR3, the DNA is TGCGCCAGCAGCCTTGGACAGGGCACCCACAATGAGCAGTTCTTC. It specifies CASSLGQGTHNEQFF.

As to this clone: One end of the junction does not line up with germline, which may come from a read error. This sequence joins TRBV7-9 and TRBJ1-2; perhaps TRBD1 as D (6 bases). Germline V gene lookup returns CDR1 SEHNR and CDR2 FQNEAQ (reference sequence). The CDR3 contains 16 residues. The CDR3 is CSSSAGAEAGIWGYTF. CDR3 DNA: TGTTCCAGCAGCGCAGGGGCGGAGGCAGGCATTTGGGGCTACACCTTC.

This clone was recorded once. The rearrangement uses TRBV6-4 and TRBJ1-1; no clear D. The V gene's germline CDR1 is MRHNA and CDR2 SNTAGT. The CDR3 runs 13 residues. V was clipped by 2 bases and J by 1 base, with 5 bases between them. The CDR3 here is CASSDGPNTEAFF. The CDR3 DNA sequence: TGTGCCAGCAGTGACGGGCCGAACACTGAAGCTTTCTTT.

This chain links TRBV30 with TRBJ1-1, with 10 bases aligning to TRBD1. Germline CDR1 GTSNPN, CDR2 SVGIG (reference sequence). The CDR3 sequence is 16 residues long. The ends lost 2 bases at V and 0 bases at J; junction bases unmatched: 6. CDR3 nucleotides: TGTGCCTGGAGTTCAGACAGGGGGCCTTTGAACACTGAAGCTTTCTTT. This codes for CAWSSDRGPLNTEAFF.

This clone was observed a few times. V gene TRBV19 combines with J gene TRBJ2-3, with 12 bases that match TRBD1. In germline, CDR1 is LNHDA, CDR2 SQIVND (reference sequence). V was pared by 5 bases and J by 5 bases, with 5 bases of the junction left unmatched. The CDR3 extends over 15 amino acids. The CDR3, as DNA: TGTGCCAGTAGTCACGGGACAGGGGGCATAGATACGCAGTATTTT. Protein product: CASSHGTGGIDTQYF.

The rearrangement joins TRBV30 to TRBJ2-7, with no clear D. The CDR3 sequence is 12 residues long. V was pared by 3 bases and J by 6 bases, with 12 bases between. The V gene's germline CDR1 is GTSNPN and CDR2 SVGIG (reference sequence). The CDR3 region has the DNA TGTGCCTGGAGCGGCCAAAGAGGCGAGCAGTACTTC. Protein product: CAWSGQRGEQYF.